These T cell receptor beta chains were read from a single sample in a study of T cell responses to AZD1222 COVID-19 vaccine. Some clones are missing from TCRdb's copy, which holds only in-frame ones; the method was immunoSEQ multiplex PCR. Of under 150,000 clones in the sample, roughly nine tenths were seen once. Here the sequenced sample was peripheral blood, taken on day 0 of AZD1222 vaccination. These TCRs come from an adult in good health. Each CDR3 is given with its conserved first and last residue. A D gene is named only where the DNA matches it firmly. Part of the rows lack a size; the others show once, few, many or a class for expanded clones.

J gene | V gene | clone size | D gene | CDR3 DNA | CDR3 protein
TRBJ2-7 | TRBV18 | - | TRBD1 | TGTGCCAGCTCACCTCTAGACAGGGTCACCTACGAGCAGTACTTC | CASSPLDRVTYEQYF
TRBJ1-5 | TRBV19 | once | - | TGTGCCAGTACTCCCTCCCCATACGAGAATCAGCCCCAGCATTTT | CASTPSPYENQPQHF
TRBJ1-2 | TRBV5-6 | - | - | TGTGCCAGCAGCTTGGCCTCCGGACACCCCTATGGCTACACCTTC | CASSLASGHPYGYTF
TRBJ1-1 | TRBV19 | - | - | TGTGCCAGTAGTCCCCCGGGACGGCTGAACACTGAAGCTTTCTTT | CASSPPGRLNTEAFF
TRBJ2-1 | TRBV7-7 | - | - | TGTGCTAGCAGCGAAGAAAGGGGCAATGAGCAGTTCTTC | CASSEERGNEQFF
TRBJ2-7 | TRBV6-2/TRBV6-3 | few | TRBD1 | TGTGCCAGCAGTTACGGACAGGGGGCCTACGAGCAGTACTTC | CASSYGQGAYEQYF
TRBJ2-7 | TRBV27 | - | - | TGTGCCAGCAGTTTTAAAGGATCCCCCTACGAGCAGTACTTC | CASSFKGSPYEQYF
TRBJ1-1 | TRBV7-8 | - | - | TGTGCCAGCAGCCTAACCGACGGGGGAGCTTTCTTT | CASSLTDGGAFF
TRBJ2-2 | TRBV18 | - | - | TGTGCCAGCTCAGCCGGGGGCCTCTACACCGGGGAGCTGTTTTTT | CASSAGGLYTGELFF
TRBJ2-1 | TRBV6-5 | - | - | TGTGCCAGCCGGGCAGGAGGGTACAATGAGCAGTTCTTC | CASRAGGYNEQFF
TRBJ2-1 | TRBV11-2 | - | - | TGTGCCAGCAGCTCCCGTTCCGGTGAGCAGTTCTTC | CASSSRSGEQFF
TRBJ1-5 | TRBV6-2/TRBV6-3 | - | - | TGTGCCAGCAGTTACAGGGGGGTATGGCAGCCCCAGCATTTT | CASSYRGVWQPQHF
TRBJ1-1 | TRBV29-1 | - | - | TGCAGCTTTGCGGATAGTCTGAACACTGAAGCTTTCTTT | CSFADSLNTEAFF
TRBJ2-3 | TRBV6-5 | - | - | TGTGCCAGCAGAAGGGGGGCGGGGAGCGCAGATACGCAGTATTTT | CASRRGAGSADTQYF
TRBJ1-2 | TRBV6-2/TRBV6-3 | - | - | TGTGCCAGCAGTTACTCTGACTCTCGCGCGGCCGGCTACACCTTC | CASSYSDSRAAGYTF
TRBJ2-7 | TRBV7-8 | - | - | TGTGCCAGCAGCCCCGCTTACGAGCAGTACTTC | CASSPAYEQYF
TRBJ2-7 | TRBV18 | - | - | TGTGCCAGCTCACCACCATCTGCGGCTGCCTACGAGCAGTACTTC | CASSPPSAAAYEQYF
TRBJ2-3 | TRBV19 | once | - | TGTGCCAGTAAAAAGCGGGCACTATCAGATACGCAGTATTTT | CASKKRALSDTQYF
TRBJ2-3 | TRBV6-1 | - | - | TGTGCCAGCAGTGAAGCCCAACTGGACAGCACAGATACGCAGTATTTT | CASSEAQLDSTDTQYF
TRBJ1-5 | TRBV28 | - | TRBD1 | TGTGCCAGCACCTTTGGGACAGTCAATCAGCCCCAGCATTTT | CASTFGTVNQPQHF
TRBJ1-5 | TRBV30 | - | - | TGTGCCTGGAGTGTACAGAAGGGTCAGCCCCAGCATTTT | CAWSVQKGQPQHF
TRBJ2-5 | TRBV9 | - | - | TGTGCCAGCAGCCCGGACGGACAAGAGACCCAGTACTTC | CASSPDGQETQYF
TRBJ1-3 | TRBV9 | - | TRBD1 | TGTGCCAGCAGCGTAGACCAGGGGGGGACGTCCTACATATATTTT | CASSVDQGGTSYIYF
TRBJ1-5 | TRBV27 | once | - | TGTGCCAGCAGCGAACAGGGTTGGCAGCCCCAGCATTTT | CASSEQGWQPQHF
TRBJ1-3 | TRBV6-5 | - | - | TGTGCCAGCACCCTGGACGGATTCTCTGGAAACACCATATATTTT | CASTLDGFSGNTIYF
TRBJ1-5 | TRBV7-9 | - | - | TGTGCCAGCAGCTTGGGTGGAGGTGGCAATCAGCCCCAGCATTTT | CASSLGGGGNQPQHF
TRBJ1-6 | TRBV9 | - | TRBD1 | TGTGCCAGCAGCGCCGGGGACAGTAAATTTTCACCCCTCCACTTT | CASSAGDSKFSPLHF
TRBJ2-5 | TRBV4-2 | - | TRBD2 | TGTGCCAGCAGCCATGGTGGGCGGGAGAAGGAGACCCAGTACTTC | CASSHGGREKETQYF
TRBJ1-1 | TRBV4-2 | - | - | TGTGCCAGCAGCCAAGATGACGCCATGAACACTGAAGCTTTCTTT | CASSQDDAMNTEAFF
TRBJ1-5 | TRBV29-1 | - | TRBD1 | TGCAGCGTGGCGGACAGGGGAAATCAGCCCCAGCATTTT | CSVADRGNQPQHF
TRBJ1-2 | TRBV6-2/TRBV6-3 | - | TRBD1 | TGTGCCAGCAGTTACTCGTTGGACAGGGGGGACTATGGCTACACCTTC | CASSYSLDRGDYGYTF
TRBJ2-4 | TRBV11-2 | once | - | TGTGCCAGCAGCTTGACCCACTATGACATTCAGTACTTC | CASSLTHYDIQYF
TRBJ2-7 | TRBV6-2/TRBV6-3 | few | TRBD2 | TGTGCCAGCAGTTACACTAGCGGGAGTAACGAGCAGTACTTC | CASSYTSGSNEQYF
TRBJ1-2 | TRBV12-5 | once | TRBD1 | TGTGCTAGTGGTTTGGTAGGGGACAGTATCTATGGCTACACCTTC | CASGLVGDSIYGYTF
TRBJ1-6 | TRBV18 | few | - | TGTGCCAGCTCACCGATAGGACCTAATTCACCCCTCCACTTT | CASSPIGPNSPLHF
TRBJ1-2 | TRBV7-8 | - | - | TGTGCCAGCAGAAAGGAGGGGGGGGTGTTAGGAGGCGGCTACACCTTC | CASRKEGGVLGGGYTF
TRBJ1-1 | TRBV11-3 | - | - | TGTGCCAGCAGCTTAGGACTGAACACTGAAGCTTTCTTT | CASSLGLNTEAFF
TRBJ1-4 | TRBV5-4 | - | - | TGTGCCAGCAGCCGGAGGGACGGGAATGAAAAACTGTTTTTT | CASSRRDGNEKLFF